The sequence of this T cell receptor beta chain was determined in a study of T cell responses to AZD1222 COVID-19 vaccine. Study results and limitations: At 160-218 and 743-854, vaccine-associated CD4 TCRs were dominant, and they spanned spike. It was only after the peak T cell response that any repertoires were sampled. Most donors were white British and more were female, and clonal diversity was possibly underestimated.

As to this clone: Its antigen is as yet unknown.

Trimming left V 5 bases short and J 0 bases short, with 4 bases between. Germline values: CDR1 SGHTA, CDR2 FQGNSA. This CDR3 has 12 amino acids. Libraries were prepared by immunoSEQ multiplex PCR; TCRdb keeps only in-frame clonotypes and omits some of them. Here the sample spans some 85,000 clones, approximately 91% being singletons. The sequence was obtained from an adult in good health. The chain has TRBV7-2 and TRBJ2-5; D not certain. The sequences come from peripheral blood, collected on day 0 of AZD1222 vaccination. The CDR3 DNA is TGTGCCAGCAGCCACAACCAAGAGACCCAGTACTTC. Translation: CASSHNQETQYF.